The present T cell receptor (beta chain) was sequenced within a study of OX40 agonist ivuxolimab in advanced cancers. Study details: All patients had ivuxolimab intravenously every 2 weeks at 0.01 to 10 mg/kg. At 65% to 85% male, the cohort had a mean age of 60 years, ranging from 23 to 79.

Assay used: immunoSEQ multiplex PCR; TCRdb lists only in-frame clones, some missing. This repertoire shows about 100,000 clones, approximately 90% found once; its top ten account for about 0.51%. The J segment lost 2 bases and the V segment lost 6 bases, leaving 12 bases of the junction unmatched. The germline V gene encodes CDR1 MRHNA and CDR2 SNTAGT. The CDR3 has 18 residues. V gene TRBV6-4 combines with J gene TRBJ2-6; TRBD1 aligns across 8 bases. This sequence was found in an adult with an advanced solid tumor such as melanoma, head and neck, liver or kidney cancer. Sample: CD4+ or CD8+ T cells sorted from blood, taken in a trial of the OX40 agonist ivuxolimab. The CDR3 nucleotides are TGTGCCAGCAGCCCCGCCTGGAGCAGGGGGCCTGGGGCCAACGTCCTGACTTTC. This sequence encodes CASSPAWSRGPGANVLTF.